These 26 T cell receptor beta chains came from one sample sequenced in a study of cytotoxic CD8 clonotypes in ibrutinib-treated CLL. Clones were read by immunoSEQ multiplex PCR, and TCRdb kept only the in-frame ones, dropping some. The repertoire holds about 250,000 clones, roughly 70% seen once, with less than 20% in the top ten. Sequencing was performed on PBMCs, taken after 24 months of ibrutinib treatment. Receptors originate from a human donor with chronic lymphocytic leukemia.

The chain carries TRBV28 and TRBJ1-5; weak D call: TRBD1 (5 bases). Germline V gene data show CDR1 as MDHEN and CDR2 as SYDVKM. The CDR3 consists of 14 residues. Trimming shortened V by 3 bases and J by 3 bases, and 9 bases separated the two germline ends. CDR3 DNA: TGTGCCAGCAGTTTGGGGGGGGACAATCAGCCCCAGCATTTT. Encoded protein: CASSLGGDNQPQHF.

This clone was picked up a small number of times. This chain uses TRBV29-1 with TRBJ1-2; D is possibly TRBD1 (5 bases). Germline values: CDR1 SQVTM, CDR2 ANQGSEA. The CDR3 runs 12 residues. V dropped 6 bases and J dropped 8 bases, with 16 bases sitting between them. The CDR3 nucleotides are TGCAGCGTGGAGGGCCTTGAGGGGGGCTACACCTTC. Its translation: CSVEGLEGGYTF.

The chain joins TRBV5-1 to TRBJ1-1; tentative D call: TRBD1 (6 bases). The CDR3 is made up of 13 amino acids. The V end lost 8 bases, the J end lost 5 bases, and 16 bases lay between the germline ends. CDR1 SGHRS and CDR2 YFSETQ come from the germline V gene. The DNA of the CDR3 is TGCGCCAGTTCCCATGGAGGGGGGACTGAAGCTTTCTTT. Its translation: CASSHGGGTEAFF. The entire variable domain, with the rest obtained from reference TRBV5-1 and TRBJ1-1, is as follows: KAGVTQTPRYLIKTRGQQVTLSCSPISGHRSVSWYQQTPGQGLQFLFEYFSETQRNKGNFPGRFSGRQFSNSRSEMNVSTLELGDSALYLCASSHGGGTEAFFGQGTRLTVV.

The chain recombines TRBV5-4 with TRBJ2-7; 8 bases fit TRBD2. CDR1 is SGHNT and CDR2 is YYREEE in the germline V gene (reference sequence). The CDR3 spans 18 residues. V dropped 2 bases and J dropped 0; count of bases not matched to a gene: 13. CDR3 DNA: TGTGCCAGCAGCTTATCCGGTGATAGCGGGGTTTACTCCTACGAGCAGTACTTC. This codes for CASSLSGDSGVYSYEQYF.

This clone turned up a few times. This chain connects TRBV7-8 to TRBJ1-3; D perhaps matches TRBD1 (5 bases). The CDR3 has 16 amino acids. The V end was cut by 1 base, the J end by 1 base, with 11 bases between. Per the germline V gene, CDR1 is SGHVS and CDR2 is FQNEAQ. CDR3 sequence (DNA): TGTGCCAGCAGCTTAGGCGCAGGGTATTCTGGAAACACCATATATTTT. The encoded protein is CASSLGAGYSGNTIYF.

The J gene is TRBJ1-2, the V gene TRBV28, with D unclear. The CDR3 contains 14 residues. Germline assignment: CDR1 MDHEN and CDR2 SYDVKM. Trimming left V 2 bases short and J 4 bases short, with 11 bases between. The CDR3 DNA follows: TGTGCCAGCAGTTTAACCCCAGATATCTATGGCTACACCTTC. Its protein product is CASSLTPDIYGYTF.

The CDR3 bases are TGTGCCAGCAGTTTACCCGTGGGACTAGCCCCGGAGACCCAGTACTTC. It is translated as CASSLPVGLAPETQYF. This chain links TRBV28 with TRBJ2-5; 9 positions match TRBD2. The CDR3 runs to 16 residues. Trimming removed 2 bases from V and 5 bases from J; junction bases left unmatched: 9. Germline loops: CDR1 MDHEN, CDR2 SYDVKM.

This clone was observed a handful of times. V usage is TRBV2 and J usage is TRBJ1-1, with D possibly matching TRBD1 (5 bases). Germline V gives CDR1 SNHLY, CDR2 FYNNEI. This CDR3 has 16 amino acids. V was cut by 0 bases and J by 1 base, with 12 bases left in between. The DNA for the CDR3 is TGTGCCAGCAGTGAAGCCTGGGGGGGGAAGAACACTGAAGCTTTCTTT. Translation: CASSEAWGGKNTEAFF.

This chain links TRBV11-2 with TRBJ2-1; 9 nucleotides agree with TRBD1. This CDR3 comprises 16 residues. With V trimmed by 5 bases and J by 10 bases, 15 bases remained unmatched. The germline gives CDR1 SGHAT, CDR2 FQNNGV. DNA of the CDR3: TGTGCCAGCAGCCCATCCCGGGACAGGGATCTCATAGAGCAGTTCTTC. Protein: CASSPSRDRDLIEQFF.

This clone was recorded once. This chain links TRBV7-9 with TRBJ2-1; 11 bases are shared with TRBD2. The CDR3 covers 16 residues. V gave up 5 bases and J gave up 5 bases; unmatched junction bases: 8. The germline V gene encodes CDR1 SEHNR and CDR2 FQNEAQ (reference sequence). The CDR3 sequence is CASSRTSGRENNEQFF. CDR3 nucleotide sequence: TGTGCCAGCAGCCGTACTAGCGGGAGAGAAAACAATGAGCAGTTCTTC.

This clone appeared a few times. V gene TRBV29-1 combines with J gene TRBJ2-1; 11 positions match TRBD2. The CDR3 consists of 14 residues. J was trimmed by 3 bases and V by 6 bases; bases with no gene match: 4. Germline-derived CDR1 and CDR2 are SQVTM and ANQGSEA. DNA for the CDR3: TGCAGCGTCCCGGGGACTAGCGGCTACAATGAGCAGTTCTTC. Protein product: CSVPGTSGYNEQFF.

This clone has ten or more counts. This chain connects TRBV4-3 to TRBJ2-7; tentatively, D is TRBD2 (6 bases). The CDR3 spans 15 residues. Germline assignment: CDR1 LGHNA and CDR2 YSLEER. The V end lost 0 bases, the J end lost 6 bases, and 15 bases lay between the germline ends. The CDR3 region is CASSQDSGGRSEQYF. DNA of the CDR3: TGCGCCAGCAGCCAAGATAGCGGTGGGCGGTCCGAGCAGTACTTC.

This clone was seen a single time. The J gene is TRBJ2-7, the V gene TRBV30, with 7 bases matching TRBD1. Trimming removed 8 bases from V and 4 bases from J; junction bases left unmatched: 14. Germline values: CDR1 GTSNPN, CDR2 SVGIG (reference sequence). CDR3 length: 14 amino acids. The DNA for the CDR3 is TGTGCCGGGTCAGGGGGAAACGAGGGGTACGAGCAGTACTTC. This codes for CAGSGGNEGYEQYF. The full variable domain, rest sourced from reference TRBV30 and TRBJ2-7, is SQTIHQWPATLVQPVGSPLSLECTVEGTSNPNLYWYRQAAGRGLQLLFYSVGIGQISSEVPQNLSASRPQDRQFILSSKKLLLSDSGFYLCAGSGGNEGYEQYFGPGTRLTVT.

V usage is TRBV9 and J usage is TRBJ2-3, with D perhaps TRBD1 (6 bases). The germline V gene encodes CDR1 SGDLS and CDR2 YYNGEE. The CDR3 is 15 amino acids. V lost 3 bases, J lost 1 base, and 12 bases lay in between. CDR3 DNA: TGTGCCAGCAGCGCAGGGGCCAAGGGCACAGATACGCAGTATTTT. As protein: CASSAGAKGTDTQYF.

This sequence joins TRBV7-3 and TRBJ1-2, with 9 bases fitting TRBD1. This CDR3 is built from 13 residues. Trimming removed 5 bases from V and 6 bases from J; junction bases left unmatched: 4. Germline-derived CDR1 and CDR2 are SGHTA and FQGTGA. Written as DNA, the CDR3 is TGTGCCAGCAGCGAGGGACAGGGCGATGGCTACACCTTC. It is translated as CASSEGQGDGYTF.

The chain employs TRBV6-5 and TRBJ2-5; the D call may be TRBD1 or TRBD2 (5 bases each). Germline V lookup: CDR1 MNHEY, CDR2 SVGAGI. The V gene lost 7 bases and the J gene lost 1 base, with 13 bases spanning the gap. The CDR3 has 14 residues. CDR3 protein: CASTLGGPQETQYF. CDR3 coding DNA: TGTGCCAGCACCCTTGGGGGTCCCCAAGAGACCCAGTACTTC.

The V gene is TRBV28, the J gene TRBJ2-7; D gene uncertain. Trimming shortened V by 4 bases and J by 2 bases, and 12 bases separated the two germline ends. CDR3 size: 14 residues. Germline-derived CDR1 and CDR2 are MDHEN and SYDVKM. The CDR3 protein is CASSYGRFTYEQYF. The CDR3 bases are TGTGCCAGCAGTTACGGGCGGTTTACCTACGAGCAGTACTTC. The entire variable domain, with the rest obtained from reference TRBV28 and TRBJ2-7, is as follows: DVKVTQSSRYLVKRTGEKVFLECVQDMDHENMFWYRQDPGLGLRLIYFSYDVKMKEKGDIPEGYSVSREKKERFSLILESASTNQTSMYLCASSYGRFTYEQYFGPGTRLTVT.

The chain couples TRBV4-3 to TRBJ2-5; 8 bases agree with TRBD2. With 4 bases clipped from V and 4 bases from J, the junction kept 11 bases outside the gene matches. Germline CDR1 and CDR2: LGHNA and YSLEER. The CDR3 sequence is 16 residues long. As DNA, the CDR3 is TGCGCCAGCAGCCCCTTTTCGACGGGAGGGGGAGAGACCCAGTACTTC. Its translation: CASSPFSTGGGETQYF.

The V and J genes are TRBV9 and TRBJ2-7, with 9 positions matching TRBD2. Looked up from germline, CDR1 is SGDLS and CDR2 is YYNGEE. With V trimmed by 1 base and J by 6 bases, 8 bases remained unmatched. The CDR3 runs to 15 residues. The CDR3 coding sequence is TGTGCCAGCAGCGTAAGCGGGAGGCTCATCGGCGAGCAGTACTTC. Protein sequence: CASSVSGRLIGEQYF.

V and J are TRBV7-9 and TRBJ2-5; D ambiguous. This CDR3 contains 13 residues. Per the germline V gene, CDR1 is SEHNR and CDR2 is FQNEAQ (reference sequence). Trimming shortened V by 3 bases and J by 5 bases, and 10 bases separated the two germline ends. The CDR3, as DNA: TGTGCCAGCAGCTTTCGACCTGGGGAGACCCAGTACTTC. Protein product: CASSFRPGETQYF. The full variable domain, rest sourced from reference TRBV7-9 and TRBJ2-5, is DTGVSQNPRHKITKRGQNVTFRCDPISEHNRLYWYRQTLGQGPEFLTYFQNEAQLEKSRLLSDRFSAERPKGSFSTLEIQRTEQGDSAMYLCASSFRPGETQYFGPGTRLLVL.

This clone was seen only once. The chain couples TRBV29-1 to TRBJ1-2; D is perhaps TRBD1 (6 bases). Trimming stripped 0 bases from V and 6 bases from J, with 11 bases between. Germline V gives CDR1 SQVTM, CDR2 ANQGSEA. The CDR3 is made up of 13 amino acids. DNA for the CDR3: TGCAGCGTTGAAGACTCACAGGGAGATGGCTACACCTTC. It yields the protein CSVEDSQGDGYTF.

With regard to this clone: Other DNA sequences in the same sample also yield this CDR3. The chain has TRBV28 and TRBJ1-2, with D uncertain. Germline V gene lookup returns CDR1 MDHEN and CDR2 SYDVKM. Trimming pared 6 bases from V and 0 bases from J, leaving 8 bases between. The CDR3 is 13 residues long. CDR3 nucleotide sequence: TGTGCCAGCAGATCCGGCCCTAACTATGGCTACACCTTC. Its translation is CASRSGPNYGYTF.

The chain uses TRBV18 and TRBJ2-5; no clear D. In germline, CDR1 is KGHSH, CDR2 LQKENI. Trimming stripped 2 bases from V and 4 bases from J, with 8 bases between. This CDR3 region has 13 residues. The CDR3 nucleotides are TGTGCCAGCTCACCAGGAATAAGAGAGACCCAGTACTTC. This translates into CASSPGIRETQYF.

The chain uses TRBV27 and TRBJ2-6, with 8 positions matching TRBD1. Germline V gene lookup returns CDR1 MNHEY and CDR2 SMNVEV (reference sequence). This CDR3 comprises 16 residues. V was pared by 5 bases and J by 1 base, with 4 bases of the junction left unmatched. The CDR3 reads CASSTRTGSGANVLTF. As DNA, the CDR3 is TGTGCCAGCAGTACCAGGACAGGGTCTGGGGCCAACGTCCTGACTTTC.

The V and J genes are TRBV30 and TRBJ2-6; no clear D. This CDR3 region has 13 residues. The V gene lost 7 bases and the J gene lost 0 bases, with 7 bases spanning the gap. Germline CDR1 and CDR2: GTSNPN and SVGIG (reference sequence). The CDR3 sequence is CAFQISGANVLTF. The DNA of the CDR3 is TGTGCCTTCCAAATCTCTGGGGCCAACGTCCTGACTTTC.

This chain uses TRBV7-8 with TRBJ2-1; D ambiguous. There are 15 residues in the CDR3. Trimming took 5 bases from V and 6 from J, leaving 17 bases between them. Germline CDR1 and CDR2: SGHVS and FQNEAQ. In nucleotides, the CDR3 is TGTGCCAGCAGCCCGCCGGGCCTCAACGCCAATGAGCAGTTCTTC. Translation: CASSPPGLNANEQFF. The whole variable domain, remainder taken from reference TRBV7-8 and TRBJ2-1, is GAGVSQSPRYKVAKRGQDVALRCDPISGHVSLFWYQQALGQGPEFLTYFQNEAQLDKSGLPSDRFFAERPEGSVSTLKIQRTQQEDSAVYLCASSPPGLNANEQFFGPGTRLTVL.